This passage covers 22 T cell receptor beta chains from one sample sequenced in a study of early T cells in non-severe SARS-CoV-2 infection. TCRdb used MiXCR to reprocess the 5' RACE reads, holding one entry per CDR3 protein. The profile shows 25,000 to 30,000 distinct CDR3 sequences, roughly 5.9% of them singletons. The sequenced material came from whole blood. These receptors came from an adult who was a healthcare worker with PCR-confirmed SARS-CoV-2 infection or an uninfected control (not recorded which).

The V and J genes are TRBV20-1 and TRBJ1-4, with D possibly TRBD1 on 6 matching bases. Germline lookup yields CDR1 DFQATT and CDR2 SNEGSKA (reference sequence). Trimming left V 8 bases short and J 8 bases short, with 21 bases between. The CDR3 has 14 amino acids. CDR3 coding DNA: TGCAGTCCCGCAAGGGGGGACTCAGGCGAAAAACTGTTTTTT. This translates into CSPARGDSGEKLFF.

In this sample, this clonotype turned up a few times. J is TRBJ2-1 and V is TRBV20-1; TRBD1 aligns across 7 bases. The CDR3 loop spans 13 amino acids. Germline assignment: CDR1 DFQATT and CDR2 SNEGSKA (reference sequence). With V trimmed by 8 bases and J by 7 bases, 11 bases remained unmatched. The CDR3 sequence is CSTRTGVNNEQFF. The CDR3 region has the DNA TGCAGTACGAGGACAGGTGTCAATAATGAGCAGTTCTTC.

V and J are TRBV6-6 and TRBJ2-3, with 7 bases that match TRBD2. Trimming at V came to 4 bases and at J to 2 bases, leaving 12 bases not matched to a gene. The CDR3 loop spans 17 amino acids. Germline V CDR1 and CDR2: MNHNY, SVGAGI (reference sequence). CDR3 amino acids: CASSFLEGAGYTDTQYF. The CDR3, as DNA: TGTGCCAGCAGTTTCCTCGAGGGAGCGGGGTACACAGATACGCAGTATTTT.

This sequence joins TRBV15 and TRBJ2-3, with 8 positions matching TRBD2. Per the germline V gene, CDR1 is LNHNV and CDR2 is YYDKDF (reference sequence). This CDR3 has 17 amino acids. V lost 4 bases, J lost 5 bases, and 14 bases stayed unmatched. Here the CDR3 reads CATSIRLGGGRGDTQYF. CDR3 DNA: TGTGCCACCAGCATCAGATTAGGCGGGGGGCGAGGAGATACGCAGTATTTT.

The rearrangement joins TRBV27 to TRBJ2-6; D is undetermined. CDR3 length: 17 residues. Trimming left V 3 bases short and J 3 bases short, with 15 bases between. Germline assignment: CDR1 MNHEY and CDR2 SMNVEV (reference sequence). Here the CDR3 reads CASSFRSGVDGANVLTF. CDR3 bases: TGTGCCAGCAGTTTTAGATCTGGGGTAGATGGGGCCAACGTCCTGACTTTC.

This clonotype was recorded at least ten times. This rearrangement joins TRBV5-5 to TRBJ2-2, with D uncertain. This CDR3 has 17 residues. Looked up from germline, CDR1 is SGHKS and CDR2 is YYEKEE (reference sequence). V lost 3 bases and J lost 2, with 17 bases in between. This chain's CDR3 is CASSSPDFGLNTGELFF. The CDR3 DNA reads as TGTGCCAGCAGCTCCCCCGATTTTGGATTAAACACCGGGGAGCTGTTTTTT.

This clonotype is labeled as medium-sized. The CDR3 bases are TGTGCCAGCAGCTTATTAGGTCAGCCCCAGCATTTT. Translation gives CASSLLGQPQHF. The J gene is TRBJ1-5, the V gene TRBV7-6; D unclear. CDR3 length: 12 amino acids. The V end was cut by 2 bases, the J end by 6 bases, with 5 bases between. Germline CDR1 reads SGHVS; CDR2 reads FNYEAQ.

This clonotype was counted ten times or more. The chain has TRBV3-1 and TRBJ1-1; 7 positions match TRBD1. In germline, CDR1 is LGHDT, CDR2 YNNKEL (reference sequence). The CDR3 has 15 residues. V dropped 6 bases and J dropped 6; count of bases not matched to a gene: 13. The CDR3 DNA is TGTGCCAGCAGTCAGACACAGGGGAGAGGGGCTGAAGCTTTCTTT. Amino acid sequence: CASSQTQGRGAEAFF.

V gene TRBV7-9 combines with J gene TRBJ2-1, with TRBD2 matching over 7 bases. CDR1 and CDR2 (germline): SEHNR, FQNEAQ (reference sequence). V lost 4 bases, J lost 6 bases, and 6 bases stayed unmatched. CDR3 length: 14 residues. The chain's CDR3 is CASSSPTGGNEQFF. The DNA for the CDR3 is TGTGCCAGCAGCTCCCCCACGGGAGGCAATGAGCAGTTCTTC.

This clonotype appeared many times. V gene TRBV20-1 combines with J gene TRBJ2-7; 10 nucleotides align to TRBD1. J gave up 6 bases and V 1 base, and 9 bases lay outside the gene matches. The CDR3 totals 15 residues. Germline V CDR1 and CDR2: DFQATT, SNEGSKA (reference sequence). The CDR3 region has the DNA TGCAGTGCTAGAGTTCATCGGGACAGGGGCTTCGAGCAGTACTTC. Translating it yields CSARVHRDRGFEQYF.

CDR3 in DNA: TGTGCCAGCAGTCCCACCCTAGCGGCAGGAGATACGCAGTATTTT. This encodes CASSPTLAAGDTQYF. The chain recombines TRBV6-2 or TRBV6-3 with TRBJ2-3; 7 bases align to TRBD2. The CDR3 has 15 residues. V was pared by 5 bases and J by 5 bases, with 10 bases of the junction left unmatched. Germline V CDR1 and CDR2: MNHEY, SVGEGT.

In this sample, this clonotype turned up many times. CDR3 loop: CASSYGLGGTGELFF. The CDR3, as DNA: TGTGCCAGCAGTTACGGCCTGGGGGGTACCGGGGAGCTGTTTTTT. The V and J genes are TRBV6-2 or TRBV6-3 and TRBJ2-2, with a possible D match to TRBD2 (6 bases). The CDR3 totals 15 residues. CDR1 MNHEY and CDR2 SVGEGT come from the germline V gene. Trimming took off 2 bases at V and 5 bases at J, with 12 bases between the two ends.

This clonotype has a handful of counts. This chain joins TRBV11-3 and TRBJ2-1; 7 nucleotides match TRBD2. The CDR3 runs to 15 residues. V lost 6 bases to trimming and J lost 8 bases; unmatched junction nucleotides: 13. CDR1 and CDR2 from the germline V gene are SGHNT and YENEEA. The CDR3 protein is CASSISGAGAHEQFF. As DNA, the CDR3 is TGTGCCAGCAGTATAAGCGGCGCGGGAGCACATGAGCAGTTCTTC.

This clonotype appeared many times. The V call is TRBV20-1, the J call TRBJ2-1; 8 bases are shared with TRBD2. Trimming at V came to 3 bases and at J to 0 bases, leaving 7 bases not matched to a gene. Germline CDR1 and CDR2: DFQATT and SNEGSKA (reference sequence). The CDR3 runs to 16 residues. CDR3 sequence (DNA): TGCAGTGCTAGTTCCGGGACTAGGCTCTCCTACAATGAGCAGTTCTTC. Amino acids: CSASSGTRLSYNEQFF.

This clonotype is a singleton in its sample. The rearrangement links TRBV12-3 or TRBV12-4 to TRBJ1-6, with 8 bases identical to TRBD1. The junction had 8 bases not matched to a gene; V was cut back by 6 bases and J by 10 bases. CDR3 size: 14 residues. CDR3 protein: CASSRTGRESPLHF. DNA for the CDR3: TGTGCCAGCAGCCGGACAGGGCGGGAATCACCCCTCCACTTT.

This clonotype was seen a handful of times. CDR3 loop: CASSSQLDTQYF. As DNA, the CDR3 is TGTGCCAGCAGCAGCCAACTAGATACGCAGTATTTT. The chain combines TRBV21-1 with TRBJ2-3. TRBV21-1 has pseudogene status. The CDR3 is made up of 12 amino acids.

This clonotype was counted at least ten times. The genes are TRBV14 and TRBJ2-1; 9 positions match TRBD2. CDR1 SGHDN and CDR2 FVKESK come from the germline V gene. CDR3 length: 15 amino acids. V trimming: 4 bases; J trimming: 6 bases; junction bases outside the gene matches: 7. CDR3 bases: TGTGCCAGCAGCCTTATAGCGGGAGTCGGCAATGAGCAGTTCTTC. It is translated as CASSLIAGVGNEQFF.

This clonotype was recorded many times. The rearrangement uses TRBV7-9 and TRBJ1-2; 8 nucleotides align to TRBD1. Germline CDR1 reads SEHNR; CDR2 reads FQNEAQ (reference sequence). The junction had 5 bases not matched to a gene; V was cut back by 1 base and J by 4 bases. This CDR3 contains 15 residues. Written as DNA, the CDR3 is TGTGCCAGCAGCTTAGACTGGGGACAGGCCTATGGCTACACCTTC. Amino acids: CASSLDWGQAYGYTF.

This clonotype showed up just a few times. This rearrangement joins TRBV2 to TRBJ1-5, with 9 bases identical to TRBD1. The CDR3 is 14 amino acids. The junction had 4 bases not matched to a gene; V was cut back by 7 bases and J by 3 bases. Germline V gene lookup returns CDR1 SNHLY and CDR2 FYNNEI. The CDR3 coding sequence is TGTGCCAGCACCGGGGACAGGGACAATCAGCCCCAGCATTTT. Protein product: CASTGDRDNQPQHF. The whole variable domain, remainder taken from reference TRBV2 and TRBJ1-5, is EPEVTQTPSHQVTQMGQEVILRCVPISNHLYFYWYRQILGQKVEFLVSFYNNEISEKSEIFDDQFSVERPDGSNFTLKIRSTKLEDSAMYFCASTGDRDNQPQHFGDGTRLSIL.

This clonotype came up many times. V usage is TRBV28 and J usage is TRBJ1-1; D ambiguous. Trimming shortened V by 10 bases and J by 5 bases, and 11 bases separated the two germline ends. This CDR3 spans 11 amino acids. Per the germline V gene, CDR1 is MDHEN and CDR2 is SYDVKM. The CDR3 bases are TGTGCCACCAAAGGAGAAACTGAAGCTTTCTTT. Protein: CATKGETEAFF.

This clonotype was detected many times. The gene calls are TRBV11-2 and TRBJ2-7; TRBD1 matches at 7 bases. This CDR3 has 13 amino acids. CDR1 is SGHAT and CDR2 is FQNNGV in the germline V gene. The J segment lost 3 bases and the V segment lost 4 bases, leaving 3 bases of the junction unmatched. Here the CDR3 DNA reads TGTGCCAGCAGCTCCTCAGGGGGCTACGAGCAGTACTTC. Amino acid sequence: CASSSSGGYEQYF.

Only a few counts were recorded for this clonotype. This chain links TRBV12-3 or TRBV12-4 with TRBJ2-7, with a possible D match to TRBD2 (6 bases). Trimming stripped 8 bases from V and 2 bases from J, with 13 bases between. This CDR3 has 13 residues. The chain's CDR3 is CASSGTVAYEQYF. The CDR3 nucleotides are TGTGCCAGCTCGGGGACTGTTGCCTACGAGCAGTACTTC.